Shown below are 25 T cell receptor beta chains from a single sample sequenced in a study of regulatory T cells in long-lasting Graves disease. Time point: newly diagnosed GD, antithyroid drugs for less than 3 months. The TCR library was made from RNA extracted from PBMCs. Construction of TCR beta libraries relied on iRepertoire HTBI primers and on Arm-PCR targeting CDR3 regions. TCRdb called the multiplex PCR reads again in MiXCR, with one record for every CDR3 protein. The table shows 450,000 to 700,000 distinct CDR3 sequences, with 13% occurring only once. This sample was also put to use in a study of T cells in Graves' hyperthyroidism and ophthalmopathy.

The sample in question was peripheral blood mononuclear cells (PBMCs), obtained at new diagnosis, from a patient treated with antithyroid drugs. The receptors were sampled from a man aged 25 to 40 with Graves disease.

The chain combines TRBV3-1 with TRBJ2-5; D is unresolved. V was clipped by 0 bases and J by 5 bases, with 19 bases between them. The CDR3 runs to 17 residues. Per the germline V gene, CDR1 is LGHDT and CDR2 is YNNKEL (reference sequence). In DNA, the CDR3 is TGTGCCAGCAGCCAAGAGTTAGAAGCTCTCGCGGATGAGACCCAGTACTTC. Its translation is CASSQELEALADETQYF.

This clonotype was observed a few times. The CDR3: CATSRDRGVGGYQETQYF. As DNA, the CDR3 is TGTGCCACCAGCAGAGATCGGGGGGTGGGAGGGTACCAAGAGACCCAGTACTTC. This chain connects TRBV15 to TRBJ2-5; TRBD2 matches at 7 bases. This CDR3 spans 18 amino acids. Germline V lookup: CDR1 LNHNV, CDR2 YYDKDF (reference sequence). Trimming removed 0 bases from V and 0 bases from J; junction bases left unmatched: 10.

The genes are TRBV7-9 and TRBJ2-5, with D possibly being TRBD2 (5 bases). V was shortened by 5 bases and J by 4 bases, with 14 bases between the two germline ends. Germline assignment: CDR1 SEHNR and CDR2 FQNEAQ (reference sequence). The CDR3 spans 14 residues. The CDR3 region is CASSPPSGIETQYF. In DNA form, the CDR3 reads TGTGCCAGCAGCCCCCCATCGGGGATAGAGACCCAGTACTTC. The whole variable domain, filled in from reference TRBV7-9 and TRBJ2-5, reads DTGVSQNPRHKITKRGQNVTFRCDPISEHNRLYWYRQTLGQGPEFLTYFQNEAQLEKSRLLSDRFSAERPKGSFSTLEIQRTEQGDSAMYLCASSPPSGIETQYFGPGTRLLVL.

This clonotype was counted many times. This chain joins TRBV11-2 and TRBJ1-2, with 9 bases identical to TRBD1. The J segment lost 2 bases and the V segment lost 6 bases, leaving 10 bases of the junction unmatched. Per the germline V gene, CDR1 is SGHAT and CDR2 is FQNNGV. This CDR3 spans 16 amino acids. The CDR3, as DNA: TGTGCCAGCAGGCCAGTCCCGGGACAGGGAAACTATGGCTACACCTTC. This codes for CASRPVPGQGNYGYTF.

In the case of this clonotype: A clone one base away is much larger, so this may be a read error. This chain connects TRBV7-2 to TRBJ2-1; D remains unclear. V was pared by 6 bases and J by 9 bases, with 15 bases between. Germline CDR1 SGHTA, CDR2 FQGNSA. The CDR3 is 13 residues long. The CDR3 DNA follows: TGTGCCAGCAGTTTATCGGCAGCAGGTGAGCAGTTCTTC. It specifies CASSLSAAGEQFF.

This chain uses TRBV3-1 with TRBJ2-5; perhaps TRBD2 as D (6 bases). This CDR3 contains 14 residues. V was pared by 5 bases and J by 5 bases, with 15 bases between. The V gene's germline CDR1 is LGHDT and CDR2 YNNKEL (reference sequence). CDR3 bases: TGTGCCAGCAGCTTACAACTAGCCGGCGAGACCCAGTACTTC. Translated: CASSLQLAGETQYF.

This clonotype came up many times. The chain recombines TRBV12-3 or TRBV12-4 with TRBJ2-2, with 10 bases fitting TRBD2. The CDR3 totals 14 residues. V shed 6 bases, J shed 6 bases, and the junction held 4 bases outside the gene matches. CDR3 sequence reads: CASRLAGDSGELFF. CDR3 bases: TGTGCCAGCAGGCTAGCGGGAGATTCCGGGGAGCTGTTTTTT.

This clonotype showed up just a few times. V usage is TRBV20-1 and J usage is TRBJ2-1; 10 bases line up with TRBD2. V lost 2 bases to trimming and J lost 7 bases; unmatched junction nucleotides: 5. The CDR3 is 14 residues long. CDR1 is DFQATT and CDR2 is SNEGSKA in the germline V gene (reference sequence). As DNA, the CDR3 is TGCAGTGCTAGACGGCTAGCGGGAGTTAATGAGCAGTTCTTC. This encodes CSARRLAGVNEQFF.

This rearrangement joins TRBV24-1 to TRBJ2-7; D is possibly TRBD2 (6 bases). V was trimmed by 4 bases and J by 2 bases, leaving 17 bases between them. The CDR3 extends over 16 amino acids. CDR1 is KGHDR, CDR2 SFDVKD, per germline. CDR3 loop: CATSDPAAAGPYEQYF. CDR3 in DNA: TGTGCCACCAGTGACCCCGCGGCAGCGGGCCCCTACGAGCAGTACTTC.

In its sample, this clonotype was seen many times. The V call is TRBV12-3 or TRBV12-4, the J call TRBJ2-5, with D possibly being TRBD1 (6 bases). CDR3 length: 15 residues. Trimming took 3 bases from V and 3 from J, leaving 14 bases between them. The CDR3 here is CASSFPRGGEETQYF. The CDR3, as DNA: TGTGCCAGCAGTTTCCCCAGGGGCGGCGAAGAGACCCAGTACTTC.

This clonotype was recorded at least ten times. The chain combines TRBV24-1 with TRBJ2-7; D is uncertain. This CDR3 is 16 amino acids long. Germline CDR1 and CDR2: KGHDR and SFDVKD. V lost 4 bases and J 0 bases, leaving 15 bases between the germline ends. The CDR3 loop reads CATSEPGRLSSYEQYF. For the CDR3, the DNA is TGTGCCACCAGTGAACCTGGACGGTTAAGCTCCTACGAGCAGTACTTC.

The table lists this clonotype with many counts. The chain has TRBV2 and TRBJ1-1; the D is unclear. In germline, CDR1 is SNHLY, CDR2 FYNNEI. Trimming removed 4 bases from V and 3 bases from J, with 9 bases in between. The CDR3 loop spans 13 amino acids. CDR3 DNA: TGTGCCAGCAGTGCATATTGGTACACTGAAGCTTTCTTT. Its protein is CASSAYWYTEAFF.

This clonotype has just a few counts. The chain recombines TRBV11-2 with TRBJ1-2, with 9 bases identical to TRBD1. The germline CDR1 and CDR2 sequences are SGHAT and FQNNGV. The CDR3 contains 16 residues. V lost 6 bases and J lost 6; bases outside the gene matches: 14. The CDR3 here is CASRWTGTGRGDGYTF. The DNA for the CDR3 is TGTGCCAGCAGATGGACCGGGACAGGGAGAGGAGATGGCTACACCTTC.

Regarding this clonotype: A read error is the likely source, as a far larger clone sits one nucleotide away. CDR3 bases: TGTGCCACCAGTGATTCTGCCGGGACAGGGGACTACGAGCAGTTCTTC. Its translation: CATSDSAGTGDYEQFF. The rearrangement uses TRBV24-1 and TRBJ2-1, with 10 nucleotides matching TRBD1. The CDR3 loop spans 16 amino acids. V was clipped by 2 bases and J by 10 bases; unmatched bases: 10. Germline-derived CDR1 and CDR2 are KGHDR and SFDVKD.

This clonotype was counted ten times or more. The chain uses TRBV19 and TRBJ2-1; TRBD2 matches 8 bases. This CDR3 comprises 15 residues. V lost 5 bases, J lost 2 bases, and 5 bases stayed unmatched. Germline V lookup: CDR1 LNHDA, CDR2 SQIVND (reference sequence). The CDR3 region is CASSEREGAYNEQFF. The CDR3 nucleotides read TGTGCCAGTAGTGAACGGGAGGGGGCCTACAATGAGCAGTTCTTC. Full variable domain (outside the CDR3, taken from reference TRBV19 and TRBJ2-1): DGGITQSPKYLFRKEGQNVTLSCEQNLNHDAMYWYRQDPGQGLRLIYYSQIVNDFQKGDIAEGYSVSREKKESFPLTVTSAQKNPTAFYLCASSEREGAYNEQFFGPGTRLTVL.

This clonotype was seen repeatedly, ten times or more. V and J are TRBV3-1 and TRBJ1-2, with D tentatively TRBD1 (5 bases). Germline loops: CDR1 LGHDT, CDR2 YNNKEL (reference sequence). The CDR3 extends over 13 amino acids. V was clipped by 1 base and J by 10 bases, with 13 bases between them. CDR3 nucleotides: TGTGCCAGCAGCCAAGCCGGGACCGAACCCTACACCTTC. It is translated as CASSQAGTEPYTF.

In its sample, this clonotype was seen many times. The gene calls are TRBV27 and TRBJ1-2; D is unresolved. Looked up from germline, CDR1 is MNHEY and CDR2 is SMNVEV (reference sequence). This CDR3 region has 16 residues. Between the trimmed V and J ends, which lost 3 bases and 0 bases, there was a span of 14 bases. In nucleotides, the CDR3 is TGTGCCAGCAGTTTCTTAGGCACAGAGTCTAACTATGGCTACACCTTC. It translates to CASSFLGTESNYGYTF.

The chain has TRBV9 and TRBJ2-2; D call uncertain. Per germline, CDR1 SGDLS and CDR2 YYNGEE. The CDR3 consists of 13 residues. V lost 0 bases and J lost 5, with 5 bases in between. CDR3 sequence reads: CASSVAVTGELFF. DNA of the CDR3: TGTGCCAGCAGCGTAGCTGTGACCGGGGAGCTGTTTTTT.

Ten or more counts support this clonotype. The chain combines TRBV30 with TRBJ1-2, with 7 bases that match TRBD1. The trim removed 3 bases at V and 8 bases at J, leaving 9 bases unmatched. Germline values: CDR1 GTSNPN, CDR2 SVGIG (reference sequence). The CDR3 spans 13 residues. This chain's CDR3 is CAWSEGGNLGYTF. CDR3 in DNA: TGTGCCTGGAGCGAAGGGGGCAACTTAGGCTACACCTTC.

This clonotype was picked up many times. The V call is TRBV28, the J call TRBJ2-6; tentatively, D is TRBD1 or TRBD2 (6 bases each). Germline-derived CDR1 and CDR2 are MDHEN and SYDVKM. V lost 10 bases, J lost 2 bases, and 12 bases lay in between. The CDR3 runs 14 residues. In DNA, the CDR3 is TGTGCCACCGAGGGGGGCCCTGGGGCCAACGTCCTGACTTTC. Its translation is CATEGGPGANVLTF.

Ten or more counts support this clonotype. The chain uses TRBV12-3 or TRBV12-4 and TRBJ2-7, with 11 nucleotides matching TRBD2. The CDR3 is made up of 15 amino acids. V was clipped by 6 bases and J by 7 bases; unmatched bases: 11. The CDR3 bases are TGTGCCAGCAGCTGGGGACTAGCGGACCCACGGGAGCAGTACTTC. As protein: CASSWGLADPREQYF.

J is TRBJ1-2 and V is TRBV25-1; no clear D. The V gene's germline CDR1 is MGHDK and CDR2 SYGVNS. V lost 2 bases and J 7 bases, leaving 11 bases between the germline ends. The CDR3 consists of 13 residues. In DNA form, the CDR3 reads TGTGCCAGCAGTGAAACGAGAGGTCGTGGCTACACCTTC. The encoded protein is CASSETRGRGYTF.

This clonotype was recorded many times. The chain links TRBV24-1 to TRBJ2-1; no reliable D call. V was clipped by 0 bases and J by 5 bases, with 13 bases between them. Germline V gene sequence: CDR1 KGHDR, CDR2 SFDVKD. This CDR3 contains 16 residues. In nucleotides, the CDR3 is TGTGCCACCAGTGATTTGCGAGAGAGTGGTAACAATGAGCAGTTCTTC. This codes for CATSDLRESGNNEQFF.

V usage is TRBV3-1 and J usage is TRBJ1-3; D might be TRBD1 (6 bases). The CDR3 loop spans 13 amino acids. Germline-derived CDR1 and CDR2 are LGHDT and YNNKEL (reference sequence). V gave up 2 bases and J gave up 7 bases, with 9 bases separating them. The CDR3 sequence: CASSQWQGNTIYF. CDR3 nucleotides: TGTGCCAGCAGCCAATGGCAGGGGAACACCATATATTTT.

This clonotype was picked up many times. The rearrangement uses TRBV2 and TRBJ2-1; TRBD2 matches 8 bases. With V trimmed by 6 bases and J by 9 bases, 7 bases remained unmatched. CDR3 length equals 13 residues. Germline assignment: CDR1 SNHLY and CDR2 FYNNEI. The chain's CDR3 is CASSPGTSGEQFF. The CDR3 DNA reads TGTGCCAGCAGCCCCGGGACTAGTGGTGAGCAGTTCTTC.